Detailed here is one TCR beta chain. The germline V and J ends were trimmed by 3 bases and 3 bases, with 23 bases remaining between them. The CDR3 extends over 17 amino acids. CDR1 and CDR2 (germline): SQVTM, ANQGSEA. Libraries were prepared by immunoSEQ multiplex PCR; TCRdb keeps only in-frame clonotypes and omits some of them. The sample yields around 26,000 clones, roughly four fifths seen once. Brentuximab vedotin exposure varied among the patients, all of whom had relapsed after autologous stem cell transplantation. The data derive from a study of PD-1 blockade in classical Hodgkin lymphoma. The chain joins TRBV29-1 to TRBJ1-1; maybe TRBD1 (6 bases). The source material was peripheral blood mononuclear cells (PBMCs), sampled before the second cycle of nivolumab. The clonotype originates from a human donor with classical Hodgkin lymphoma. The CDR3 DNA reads TGCAGCGTTGAGAGAGGGGGACGCCTTTATTGGGACACTGAAGCTTTCTTT. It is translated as CSVERGGRLYWDTEAFF.